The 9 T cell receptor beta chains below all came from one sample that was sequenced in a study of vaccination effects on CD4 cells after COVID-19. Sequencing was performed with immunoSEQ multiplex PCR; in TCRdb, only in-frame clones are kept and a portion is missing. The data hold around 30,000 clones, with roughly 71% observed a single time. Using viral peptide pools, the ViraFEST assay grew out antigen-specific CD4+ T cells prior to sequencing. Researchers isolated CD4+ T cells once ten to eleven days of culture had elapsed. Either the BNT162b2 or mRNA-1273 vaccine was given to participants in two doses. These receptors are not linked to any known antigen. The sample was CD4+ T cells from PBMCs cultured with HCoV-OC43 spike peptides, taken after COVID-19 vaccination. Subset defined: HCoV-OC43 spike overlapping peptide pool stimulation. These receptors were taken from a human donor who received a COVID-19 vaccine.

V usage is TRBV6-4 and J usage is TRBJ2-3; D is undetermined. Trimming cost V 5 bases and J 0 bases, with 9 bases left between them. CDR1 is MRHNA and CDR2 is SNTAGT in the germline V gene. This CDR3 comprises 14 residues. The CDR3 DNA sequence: TGTGCCAGCAGTTTAGAGAAGAGCACAGATACGCAGTATTTT. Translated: CASSLEKSTDTQYF.

CDR3 sequence reads: CASSQDWGLVTTGELFF. Here the CDR3 DNA reads TGCGCCAGCAGCCAAGACTGGGGACTAGTTACCACCGGGGAGCTGTTTTTT. The chain uses TRBV4-1 and TRBJ2-2, with 8 bases identical to TRBD2. Germline assignment: CDR1 MGHRA and CDR2 YSYEKL. The CDR3 runs 17 residues. V dropped 0 bases and J dropped 4; count of bases not matched to a gene: 7.

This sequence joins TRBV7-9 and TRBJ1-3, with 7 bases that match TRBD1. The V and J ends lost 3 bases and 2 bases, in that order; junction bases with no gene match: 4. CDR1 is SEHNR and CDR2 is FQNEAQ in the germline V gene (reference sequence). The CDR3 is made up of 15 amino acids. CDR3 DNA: TGTGCCAGCAGCTTGGGGGACAGAACTGGAAACACCATATATTTT. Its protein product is CASSLGDRTGNTIYF.

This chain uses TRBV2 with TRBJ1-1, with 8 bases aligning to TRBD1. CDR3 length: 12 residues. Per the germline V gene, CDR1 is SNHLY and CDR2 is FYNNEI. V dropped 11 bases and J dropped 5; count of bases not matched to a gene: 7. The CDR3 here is CAGGQEYTEAFF. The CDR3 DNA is TGTGCCGGGGGACAGGAGTATACTGAAGCTTTCTTT. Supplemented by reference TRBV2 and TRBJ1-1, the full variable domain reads EPEVTQTPSHQVTQMGQEVILRCVPISNHLYFYWYRQILGQKVEFLVSFYNNEISEKSEIFDDQFSVERPDGSNFTLKIRSTKLEDSAMYFCAGGQEYTEAFFGQGTRLTVV.

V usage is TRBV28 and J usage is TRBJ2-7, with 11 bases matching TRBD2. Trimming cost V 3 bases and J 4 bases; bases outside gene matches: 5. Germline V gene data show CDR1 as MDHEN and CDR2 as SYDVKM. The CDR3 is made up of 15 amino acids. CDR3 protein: CASSLAGTSGYEQYF. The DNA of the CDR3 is TGTGCCAGCAGTTTGGCAGGGACTAGCGGTTACGAGCAGTACTTC.

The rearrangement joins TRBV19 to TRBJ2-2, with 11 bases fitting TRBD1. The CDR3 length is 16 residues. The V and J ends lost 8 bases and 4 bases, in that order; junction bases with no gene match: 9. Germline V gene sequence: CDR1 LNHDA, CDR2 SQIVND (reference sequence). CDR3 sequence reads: CASRSRDRGVTGELFF. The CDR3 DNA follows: TGTGCCAGTCGCTCCCGGGACAGGGGGGTCACCGGGGAGCTGTTTTTT.

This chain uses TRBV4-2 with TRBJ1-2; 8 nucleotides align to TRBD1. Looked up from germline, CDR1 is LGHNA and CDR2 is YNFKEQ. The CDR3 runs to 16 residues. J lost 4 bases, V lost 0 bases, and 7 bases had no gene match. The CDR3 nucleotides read TGTGCCAGCAGCCAAGATCCCCAGGGGGCTATCTATGGCTACACCTTC. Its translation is CASSQDPQGAIYGYTF.

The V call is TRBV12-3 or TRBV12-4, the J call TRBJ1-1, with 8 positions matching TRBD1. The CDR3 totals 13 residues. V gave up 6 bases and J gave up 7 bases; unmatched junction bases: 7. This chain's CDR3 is CASSSQGAIEAFF. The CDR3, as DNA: TGTGCCAGCAGCTCGCAGGGGGCGATTGAAGCTTTCTTT.

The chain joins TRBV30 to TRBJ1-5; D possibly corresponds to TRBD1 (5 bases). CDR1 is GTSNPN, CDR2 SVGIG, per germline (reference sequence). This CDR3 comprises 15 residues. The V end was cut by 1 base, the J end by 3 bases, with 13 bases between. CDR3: CAWSAKGLFNQPQHF. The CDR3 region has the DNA TGTGCCTGGAGTGCTAAGGGACTGTTCAATCAGCCCCAGCATTTT.